This TCR beta chain was obtained from a study of shared clonotypes between healthy human individuals (dated by TCRdb to the early 2020s). Regarding the study in general: A couple of women and three men aged 18 to 49 years were included in the cohort. The study deeply sequenced blood TCR repertoires of five healthy adults to estimate repertoire size and the extent of clonotype sharing between individuals. Leukapheresis yielded between about 0.94 and 10 billion PBMCs per donor. For each donor, three plates each were used for CD4 naive and CD4 memory, two plates were used for CD8 naive, and one plate was used for CD8 memory. To increase sequencing depth and limit assay-specific biases, TCR repertoire library preparation and sequencing were carried out by different laboratories using diverse techniques. Points the paper makes about the study in general: Because the study included only a small number of donors, the genetic and exposure-history diversity represented was limited. Only blood was sampled, and tissue TCR repertoires likely differ from those in blood. Rarefaction of sorted-subset datasets indicated incomplete sequencing despite the large sequencing depth. Based on pairwise subsampling, the degree of clonotype sharing among donors was expected to be affected by sequencing depth. Compared with non-shared clonotypes, clonotypes shared by all four sorted-subset donors had higher generation probabilities. Across a few donors, around 5% of naive CD4, approximately 3.6% of naive CD8, 2% to 2.5% of memory CD4, and over 0.35% of memory CD8 clonotypes were shared. Naive subsets generally had larger estimated clonotype richness than memory subsets.

Using the deep immunoSEQ assay, TCR CDR3 regions were amplified from genomic DNA by multiplex PCR. For each cell subset, the extracted genomic DNA was distributed evenly across all wells of several immunoSEQ 96-well plates, and each plate served as one replicate. For sorted subsets, around 0.2 ug of genomic DNA, equivalent to tens of thousands of T cell genomes, went into each replicate PCR. Purified libraries were measured with a Qubit 3.0 fluorometer, size-checked on a Bioanalyzer 2100, and measured again with the KAPA Library Quantification kit. Every immunoSEQ 96-well plate was sequenced on a dedicated single-read 150-cycle Illumina NextSeq 550 flow cell. Turning to the authors' computational methods: Because the immunoSEQ output included only junctional sequences and no quality scores, the filtering could not be the same as the filtering used for full-length reads. To assign V/J genes and CDR3, sequences were annotated against IMGT germline references using PyIR, a Python wrapper for IgBLAST v1.9. Reads with weak V/J assignments (E-value above 1e-6), missing CDR3, stop codons, out-of-frame junctions, or ambiguous translated residues were removed. V3J clonotypes were defined by identical inferred V gene, J gene, and CDR3 amino acid sequence. The percentage overlap between two repertoires was calculated by dividing the number of shared unique clonotypes by the size of the smaller repertoire. Three approaches were used to assess repertoire richness: RTK rarefaction, the Chao1 estimator, and Recon v2.1 estimates of unobserved clonotypes. Generation probabilities for all TCRbeta clonotypes obtained by the gDNA method from a few donors were computed using OLGA. What TCRdb holds here is the immuneACCESS table cut down to in-frame rearrangements. Part of the clones is not present; checked against another copy, under half of the missing clones reflect an unresolved V gene, and the others are unexplained. V and J calls and clone size are those listed in that table; D and trimming were worked out from the DNA. For this sample there are millions of clones; 85% to 95% appear just once. The top ten clones comprise more than 0.1% of the sample.

On this clone itself: The specificity of this receptor is unknown. Within one base of it there is no much larger clone, and no base qualities were kept.

Donors were healthy HIV-negative adults with no recently reported acute infections or vaccinations. Every donor was a Caucasian adult living in Nashville, Tennessee, USA. CD4+ T cells were enriched by magnetic negative selection; naive cells were then positively selected on CD45RA, and the negative fraction formed the memory subset. Blood was collected by leukapheresis, and PBMCs were isolated by Ficoll-Histopaque density gradient centrifugation and then cryopreserved in liquid nitrogen vapor phase. Purity and quantity of every magnetically sorted T cell population were checked by analytical flow cytometry. From each sorted fraction, genomic DNA was isolated and quantified by UV absorbance on a Nanodrop 2000c. Trimming takes 5 bases from V and 7 bases from J, and the germline ends sit 11 bases apart. The germline V gene (reference sequence) sets CDR1 to GTSNPN and CDR2 to SVGIG. The CDR3 spans 11 residues, from the cysteine through the phenylalanine. Just the 33-base CDR3 DNA is kept, in frame starting at base 1.

The sequencing input was naive CD4+ T cells sorted from blood. What the cell subset or site label conveys for this sample: CD45RA+ positively selected. The TCR originated in a man aged 18 to 35 in good health. The V gene is TRBV30 and the J gene is TRBJ1-1; TRBD1 might be the D gene, on 5 matching bases. The DNA sequence is given as TGTGCCTGGGGGACGTTCATTGAAGCTTTCTTT. Translated, this gives CAWGTFIEAFF.